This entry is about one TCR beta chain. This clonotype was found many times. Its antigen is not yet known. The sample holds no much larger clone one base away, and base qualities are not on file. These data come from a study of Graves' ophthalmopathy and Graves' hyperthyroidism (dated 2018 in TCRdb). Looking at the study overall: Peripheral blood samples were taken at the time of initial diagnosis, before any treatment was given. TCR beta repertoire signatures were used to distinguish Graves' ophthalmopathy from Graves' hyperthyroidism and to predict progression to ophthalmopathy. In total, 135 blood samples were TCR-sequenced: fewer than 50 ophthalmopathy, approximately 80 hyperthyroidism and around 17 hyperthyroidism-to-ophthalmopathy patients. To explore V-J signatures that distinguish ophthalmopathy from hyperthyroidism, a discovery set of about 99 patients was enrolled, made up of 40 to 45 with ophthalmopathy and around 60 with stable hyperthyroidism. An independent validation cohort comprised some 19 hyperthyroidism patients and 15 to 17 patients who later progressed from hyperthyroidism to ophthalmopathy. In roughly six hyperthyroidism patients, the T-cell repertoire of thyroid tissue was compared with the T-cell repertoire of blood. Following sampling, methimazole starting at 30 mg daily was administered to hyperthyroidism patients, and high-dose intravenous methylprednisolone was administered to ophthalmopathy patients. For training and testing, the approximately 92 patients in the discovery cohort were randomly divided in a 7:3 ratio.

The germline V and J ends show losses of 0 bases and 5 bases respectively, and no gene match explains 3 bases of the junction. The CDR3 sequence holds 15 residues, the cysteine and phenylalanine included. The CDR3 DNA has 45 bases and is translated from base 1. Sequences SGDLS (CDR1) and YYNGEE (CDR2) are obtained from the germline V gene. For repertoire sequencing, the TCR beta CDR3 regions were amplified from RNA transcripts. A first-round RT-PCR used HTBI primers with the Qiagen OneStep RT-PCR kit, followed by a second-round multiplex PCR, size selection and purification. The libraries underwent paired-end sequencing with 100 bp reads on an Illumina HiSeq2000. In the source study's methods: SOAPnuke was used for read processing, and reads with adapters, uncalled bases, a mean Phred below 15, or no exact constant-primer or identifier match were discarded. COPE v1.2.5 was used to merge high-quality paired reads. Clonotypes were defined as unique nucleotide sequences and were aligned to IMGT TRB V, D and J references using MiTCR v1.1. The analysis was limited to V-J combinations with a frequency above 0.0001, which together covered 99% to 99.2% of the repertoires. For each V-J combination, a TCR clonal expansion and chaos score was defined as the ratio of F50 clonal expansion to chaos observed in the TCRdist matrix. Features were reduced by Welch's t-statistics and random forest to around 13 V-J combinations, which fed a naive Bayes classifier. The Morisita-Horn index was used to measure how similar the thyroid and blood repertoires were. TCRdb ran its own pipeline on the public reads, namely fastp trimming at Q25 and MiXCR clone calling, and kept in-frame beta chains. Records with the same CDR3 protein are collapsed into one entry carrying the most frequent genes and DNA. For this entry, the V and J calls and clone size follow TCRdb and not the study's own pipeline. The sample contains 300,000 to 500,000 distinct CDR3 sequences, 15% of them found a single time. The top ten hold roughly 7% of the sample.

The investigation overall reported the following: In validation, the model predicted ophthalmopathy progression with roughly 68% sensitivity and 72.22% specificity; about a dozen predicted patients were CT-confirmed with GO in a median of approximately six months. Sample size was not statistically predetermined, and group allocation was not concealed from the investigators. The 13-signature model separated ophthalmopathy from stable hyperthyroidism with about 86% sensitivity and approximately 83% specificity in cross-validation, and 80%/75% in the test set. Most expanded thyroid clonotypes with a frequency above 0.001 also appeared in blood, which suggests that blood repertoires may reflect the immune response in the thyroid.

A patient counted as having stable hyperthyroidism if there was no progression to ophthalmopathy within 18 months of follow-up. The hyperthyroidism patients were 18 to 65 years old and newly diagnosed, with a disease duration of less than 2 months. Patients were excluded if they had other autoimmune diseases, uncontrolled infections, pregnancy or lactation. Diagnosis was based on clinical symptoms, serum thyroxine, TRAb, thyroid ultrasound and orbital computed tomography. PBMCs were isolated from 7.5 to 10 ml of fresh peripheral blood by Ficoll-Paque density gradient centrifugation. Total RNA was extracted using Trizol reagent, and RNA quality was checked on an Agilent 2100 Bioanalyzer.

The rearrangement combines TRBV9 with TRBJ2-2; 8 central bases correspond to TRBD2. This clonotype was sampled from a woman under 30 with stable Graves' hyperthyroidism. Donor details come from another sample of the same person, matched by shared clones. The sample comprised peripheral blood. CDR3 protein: CASSVGIAGTGELFF. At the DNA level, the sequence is TGTGCCAGCAGCGTAGGAATAGCGGGGACCGGGGAGCTGTTTTTT.